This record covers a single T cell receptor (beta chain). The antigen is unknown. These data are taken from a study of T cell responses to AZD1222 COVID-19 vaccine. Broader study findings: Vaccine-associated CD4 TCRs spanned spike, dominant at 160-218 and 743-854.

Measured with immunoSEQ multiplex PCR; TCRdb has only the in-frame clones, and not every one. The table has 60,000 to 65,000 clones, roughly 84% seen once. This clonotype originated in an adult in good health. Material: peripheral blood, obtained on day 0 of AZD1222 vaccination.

CDR3 sequence: CASSTQKTGNHNSPLHF. The CDR3 coding sequence is TGTGCCAGCAGTACTCAAAAGACAGGGAACCATAATTCACCCCTCCACTTT. The V call is TRBV27, the J call TRBJ1-6, with 7 bases identical to TRBD1. V dropped 5 bases and J dropped 5; count of bases not matched to a gene: 12. Germline V gives CDR1 MNHEY, CDR2 SMNVEV (reference sequence). The CDR3 is 17 amino acids.